This TCR beta chain was identified during a study of blood T cell repertoires in COVID-19 (dated by TCRdb to about 2020). For the wider study: Samples covering the acute and convalescent phases of COVID-19 were provided by collaborators in the United States, Italy and Spain. The prospective study material was composed of cDNA or gDNA derived from T cells, B-cell-depleted T cells, or PBMCs. The dataset comprised deeply sampled blood TCRbeta repertoires from subjects exposed to, actively infected with, or recovered from COVID-19. A freely available public database, intended as a resource for researchers studying the immune response to SARS-CoV-2, is where the repertoires were released. The samples were drawn from the first 160 participants of the ongoing ImmuneRACE study and from more than 1,000 subjects provided by 6 global collaborators. The sample metadata nearly always contained a de-identified subject ID, COVID-19 status, age in years and sex. Where HLA class I and class II types were available, the types were taken from metadata supplied by the sample provider, not from assay-based typing.

The immunoSEQ Assay, a bias-controlled multiplex PCR, was used to amplify TCRbeta CDR3 regions from genomic DNA. Turning to the authors' computational methods: Nucleated cell counts per sample were estimated from amplification of reference gene primers within the assay. To quantify the absolute abundance of each unique TCRbeta CDR3 rearrangement, sequence reads were collapsed and filtered. Productive Simpson clonality was computed per sample as the square root of Simpson's diversity index over productive rearrangements. TCRdb holds this immuneACCESS table with in-frame rearrangements only. Some clones are missing; in checked studies, unresolved V genes explain under half, and the rest has no known cause. V, J and clone size are taken as reported in that table, and D and trimming were inferred from the DNA itself. Recorded for this sample are over 250,000 clones; 80% to 90% of them occurred a single time. The ten top clones hold approximately 5% of the sample.

The junction shows trimming of 3 bases on V and 0 bases on J, plus 12 bases between the germline ends. Reading the germline V gene gives CDR1 SGHRS and CDR2 YFSETQ. From the cysteine through the phenylalanine, the CDR3 covers 15 amino acids. The entry retains the CDR3 DNA only, 45 bases that are in frame from base 1. Broader findings and caveats from the paper: The quantity of clinical and demographic metadata differed by source and by participant and was supplied without curation.

Concerning this clone itself: Its antigen target is currently unknown. One base away there is no much larger clone; base qualities are not given.

In the prospective study, participants were roughly 18 to 89 years old, resided in 24 geographic areas of the United States, and were enrolled through a virtual design. In the prospective study, cohorts were assigned on the basis of participant-reported clinical history obtained from a screening survey and a study questionnaire. ImmuneRACE Cohort 3 recovered participants were defined by two consecutive negative NP/OP PCR tests, healthcare professional clearance, or symptom resolution. In the prospective study, mobile phlebotomists collected whole blood, serum and a nasopharyngeal or oropharyngeal swab from each participant. Prospective study participants could optionally give additional blood draws and questionnaires over a roughly two-month period. Before DNA extraction, prospective study blood samples were shipped either frozen or at room temperature.

The sequencing input was PBMCs or T cells enriched from blood (not recorded which). This sequence originates from a woman aged 25 to 39 who had recovered from COVID-19. This chain joins TRBV5-1 to TRBJ1-1; a tentative D match to TRBD1 spans 5 bases. The sequenced DNA: TGCGCCAGCAGCTGGGGCCAGGGATTGAACACTGAAGCTTTCTTT. This sequence encodes CASSWGQGLNTEAFF.